Sequencing of this T cell receptor beta chain was carried out in a study of circulating and synovial CD4+ cells in juvenile arthritis. This clone was observed a few times. Its antigen remains unknown. Sequencing was performed with immunoSEQ multiplex PCR; in TCRdb, only in-frame clones are kept and a portion is missing. The sample holds about 36,000 clones, roughly 94% seen once. Whole-study findings and limits: These repertoires were less diverse than bulk blood CD4 repertoires. Shared-clonotype fractions with synovium likely underestimate full repertoire overlap.

The germline gives CDR1 LGHNA, CDR2 YSLEER. The CDR3 has 14 residues. The V end was cut by 2 bases, the J end by 2 bases, with 7 bases between. The sample consisted of CD4+ T cells from blood. This TCR was sampled from a human donor with juvenile idiopathic arthritis. The rearrangement joins TRBV4-3 to TRBJ1-3; D gene unclear. The CDR3 nucleotides read TGCGCCAGCAGCCAATCGGTTACTGGAAACACCATATATTTT. This sequence encodes CASSQSVTGNTIYF.